These 27 T cell receptor beta chains were sequenced from one sample in a study of cytomegalovirus exposure and HLA in healthy donors. The PCR employed 60 Vbeta primers together with 13 Jbeta primers. Sequencing used immunoSEQ multiplex PCR; TCRdb keeps in-frame clones, though not all of them. Of around 170,000 clones listed, more than 75% are singletons. Sequencing was performed on PBMCs. Every receptor here comes from a male donor in good health and CMV-seronegative.

This rearrangement joins TRBV10-1 to TRBJ2-3; tentatively, D is TRBD2 (5 bases). V was cut by 4 bases and J by 2 bases, with 7 bases left in between. Germline-derived CDR1 and CDR2 are WNHNN and SYGVQD (reference sequence). The CDR3 is made up of 13 amino acids. The CDR3, as DNA: TGCGCCAGCAGTGGAGACTACACAGATACGCAGTATTTT. This codes for CASSGDYTDTQYF.

J is TRBJ2-3 and V is TRBV6-4, with D maybe TRBD2 (7 bases). The CDR3 has 14 residues. The germline V gene encodes CDR1 MRHNA and CDR2 SNTAGT. V was pared by 4 bases and J by 7 bases, with 15 bases between. DNA for the CDR3: TGTGCCAGCAGTGCGAGGGGGGGCTTGTATACGCAGTATTTT. Residues: CASSARGGLYTQYF.

This sequence joins TRBV11-2 and TRBJ2-5, with D maybe TRBD1 (5 bases). V was shortened by 5 bases and J by 1 base, with 8 bases between the two germline ends. The CDR3 has 13 residues. Germline assignment: CDR1 SGHAT and CDR2 FQNNGV. The CDR3 region is CASSMTVQETQYF. CDR3 sequence (DNA): TGTGCCAGCAGCATGACAGTCCAAGAGACCCAGTACTTC.

The genes are TRBV5-1 and TRBJ2-7; 8 bases are shared with TRBD1. V trimming: 0 bases; J trimming: 5 bases; junction bases outside the gene matches: 7. This CDR3 spans 15 amino acids. Germline loops: CDR1 SGHRS, CDR2 YFSETQ. Here the CDR3 reads CASSLGQGAIHEQYF. In DNA, the CDR3 is TGCGCCAGCAGCTTGGGGCAGGGGGCAATTCACGAGCAGTACTTC.

The V call is TRBV25-1, the J call TRBJ2-3; D may be TRBD2 (7 bases). This CDR3 has 15 amino acids. Trimming pared 6 bases from V and 1 base from J, leaving 14 bases between. The germline V gene encodes CDR1 MGHDK and CDR2 SYGVNS. The CDR3 sequence is CASRKGGTGTDTQYF. Here the CDR3 DNA reads TGTGCCAGCAGGAAGGGGGGGACCGGCACAGATACGCAGTATTTT.

The genes are TRBV11-2 and TRBJ1-6; no definite D call. Trimming cost V 6 bases and J 7 bases, with 4 bases left between them. Germline CDR1 is SGHAT and CDR2 is FQNNGV. There are 11 residues in the CDR3. CDR3 nucleotides: TGTGCCAGCAGTCGGAATTCACCCCTCCACTTT. Translating gives CASSRNSPLHF.

The rearrangement links TRBV28 to TRBJ2-7; 13 bases are a match to TRBD2. V shed 6 bases and J 2 bases; nucleotides not matched to a gene: 13. Germline V lookup: CDR1 MDHEN, CDR2 SYDVKM. The CDR3 covers 18 residues. The CDR3 sequence is CASRNTSGRGLGAYEQYF. The CDR3 coding sequence is TGTGCCAGCAGGAATACTAGCGGGAGGGGGCTTGGGGCCTACGAGCAGTACTTC.

V and J are TRBV6-6 and TRBJ1-1; perhaps TRBD1 as D (5 bases). Germline V gene sequence: CDR1 MNHNY, CDR2 SVGAGI (reference sequence). V lost 6 bases and J 1 base, leaving 15 bases between the germline ends. This CDR3 spans 15 amino acids. The CDR3 nucleotides read TGTGCCAGCAGCTCCCCCTTTACAGGGAACACTGAAGCTTTCTTT. Translated, it gives CASSSPFTGNTEAFF.

This clone has more than one count but fewer than ten. V usage is TRBV2 and J usage is TRBJ2-1; the match to TRBD2 covers 9 bases. The CDR3 spans 15 residues. Trimming cost V 4 bases and J 9 bases; bases outside gene matches: 10. Germline CDR1 and CDR2: SNHLY and FYNNEI. The CDR3 nucleotides are TGTGCCAGCAGTGCCTCGCGGGGGGGCTTTGGTGAGCAGTTCTTC. Amino acid sequence: CASSASRGGFGEQFF. Filled out from reference TRBV2 and TRBJ2-1, the complete variable domain reads EPEVTQTPSHQVTQMGQEVILRCVPISNHLYFYWYRQILGQKVEFLVSFYNNEISEKSEIFDDQFSVERPDGSNFTLKIRSTKLEDSAMYFCASSASRGGFGEQFFGPGTRLTVL.

The chain is built from TRBV5-8 and TRBJ2-7; the match to TRBD1 covers 7 bases. V trimming: 4 bases; J trimming: 5 bases; junction bases outside the gene matches: 6. This CDR3 region has 13 residues. In germline, CDR1 is SGHTS, CDR2 YDEGEE. In DNA form, the CDR3 reads TGTGCCAGCAGCCTATACAGGGGCGACGAGCAGTACTTC. Its protein product is CASSLYRGDEQYF.

This clone has only one observation. The chain carries TRBV5-4 and TRBJ1-3, with D unresolved. CDR3 length equals 15 residues. Deletions cut 4 bases from V and 3 bases from J, with 14 bases between. Germline V lookup: CDR1 SGHNT, CDR2 YYREEE (reference sequence). CDR3 bases: TGTGCCAGCAGCGTTGGAGGGATGGGTGGAAACACCATATATTTT. This translates into CASSVGGMGGNTIYF.

This chain links TRBV6-1 with TRBJ1-6; 9 bases are shared with TRBD1. From germline, CDR1 is MNHNS and CDR2 SASEGT. V shed 4 bases and J 5 bases; nucleotides not matched to a gene: 9. CDR3 size: 17 residues. The CDR3 is CASSGSGTGKNNSPLHF. The CDR3 DNA is TGTGCCAGCAGTGGATCCGGGACAGGGAAAAATAATTCACCCCTCCACTTT.

This chain links TRBV5-6 with TRBJ1-3, with TRBD1 identical over 7 bases. Trimming took 4 bases from V and 7 from J; bases not matched to a gene: 5. This CDR3 spans 13 amino acids. Germline values: CDR1 SGHDT, CDR2 YYEEEE. The chain's CDR3 is CASSKTGSNTIYF. CDR3 nucleotide sequence: TGTGCCAGCAGCAAGACAGGGAGCAACACCATATATTTT.

In this sample, this clone turned up a few times. The chain recombines TRBV5-6 with TRBJ1-2, with 7 bases aligning to TRBD1. The CDR3 is 14 residues long. The germline CDR1 and CDR2 sequences are SGHDT and YYEEEE. After removal of 0 bases from V and 5 bases from J, the junction contained 4 bases not matched to a gene. CDR3 loop: CASSLVQGEYGYTF. The CDR3 DNA reads as TGTGCCAGCAGCTTGGTTCAGGGGGAATATGGCTACACCTTC.

The CDR3 DNA sequence: TGTGCCAGCAGTTTAATGGACGGGGGAGGCCAGCCCCAGCATTTT. It translates to CASSLMDGGGQPQHF. V is TRBV7-2 and J is TRBJ1-5; the D gene is possibly TRBD1 (5 bases). Germline V gene lookup returns CDR1 SGHTA and CDR2 FQGNSA. V lost 6 bases, J lost 7 bases, and 19 bases lay in between. The CDR3 sequence is 15 residues long.

The gene calls are TRBV2 and TRBJ1-6; tentative D call: TRBD1 (5 bases). Germline CDR1 is SNHLY and CDR2 is FYNNEI. This CDR3 contains 15 residues. V lost 3 bases and J 9 bases, leaving 15 bases between the germline ends. CDR3 residues: CASSDEGAGSSPLHF. CDR3 bases: TGTGCCAGCAGTGATGAAGGGGCAGGTAGTTCACCCCTCCACTTT.

Worth noting for this clone: Additional DNA sequences in this sample encode the identical CDR3. The J gene is TRBJ2-2, the V gene TRBV6-4; maybe TRBD1 (5 bases). The CDR3 is 15 amino acids. V lost 3 bases to trimming and J lost 7 bases, with 15 bases between them. Germline assignment: CDR1 MRHNA and CDR2 SNTAGT. The CDR3 spells CASSDSNKGLGELFF. The CDR3 coding sequence is TGTGCCAGCAGTGATTCGAATAAGGGGCTCGGGGAGCTGTTTTTT.

V usage is TRBV28 and J usage is TRBJ2-3; D unresolved. CDR1 and CDR2 (germline): MDHEN, SYDVKM. V gave up 2 bases and J gave up 2 bases, with 11 bases separating them. The length of the CDR3 is 15 residues. The CDR3 DNA is TGTGCCAGCAGTTTAATCAGTCTGAACACAGATACGCAGTATTTT. Translation: CASSLISLNTDTQYF.

The chain couples TRBV11-2 to TRBJ2-2, with D tentatively TRBD1 (5 bases). V was pared by 5 bases and J by 2 bases, with 12 bases between. From germline, CDR1 is SGHAT and CDR2 FQNNGV. The CDR3 spans 15 residues. The CDR3 spells CASSQGKSNTGELFF. The CDR3, as DNA: TGTGCCAGCAGCCAGGGAAAATCCAACACCGGGGAGCTGTTTTTT.

The rearrangement links TRBV7-9 to TRBJ2-7; D is perhaps TRBD1 (6 bases). The CDR3 extends over 14 amino acids. With 3 bases removed from V and 2 bases from J, the gap between germline ends came to 11 bases. CDR1 SEHNR and CDR2 FQNEAQ come from the germline V gene (reference sequence). The CDR3 DNA reads TGTGCCAGCAGCTTTCCTGGACAGACCTACGAGCAGTACTTC. It specifies CASSFPGQTYEQYF.

The genes are TRBV15 and TRBJ2-3, with a weak D call TRBD1 (6 bases). V lost 0 bases and J lost 0, with 7 bases in between. Per germline, CDR1 LNHNV and CDR2 YYDKDF (reference sequence). The CDR3 has 15 residues. The CDR3 is CATSRDRGSTDTQYF. CDR3 DNA: TGTGCCACCAGCAGAGACAGGGGAAGCACAGATACGCAGTATTTT.

This chain uses TRBV18 with TRBJ1-3, with D possibly being TRBD1 (6 bases). Germline V gives CDR1 KGHSH, CDR2 LQKENI. The CDR3 runs 16 residues. Trimming pared 3 bases from V and 1 base from J, leaving 13 bases between. In DNA form, the CDR3 reads TGTGCCAGCTCACCCTCCCCCGGGACATCTGGAAACACCATATATTTT. Translated: CASSPSPGTSGNTIYF.

The V and J genes are TRBV27 and TRBJ2-7, with a tentative D call TRBD2 (6 bases). V was trimmed by 2 bases and J by 4 bases, leaving 18 bases between them. The CDR3 contains 16 residues. In germline, CDR1 is MNHEY, CDR2 SMNVEV (reference sequence). The CDR3 spells CASSLRPIAAEYEQYF. Written as DNA, the CDR3 is TGTGCCAGCAGTTTACGGCCCATAGCGGCGGAGTACGAGCAGTACTTC.

The count of this clone is one. The J gene is TRBJ2-1, the V gene TRBV29-1; 8 nucleotides align to TRBD2. After removal of 7 bases from V and 5 bases from J, the junction contained 10 bases not matched to a gene. Germline V CDR1 and CDR2: SQVTM, ANQGSEA. The CDR3 totals 14 residues. The CDR3 loop is CSGGSAGGDNEQFF. The CDR3 nucleotides read TGCAGCGGAGGCTCGGCGGGAGGAGACAATGAGCAGTTCTTC.

The genes are TRBV7-2 and TRBJ2-1; 12 positions match TRBD2. After removal of 1 base from V and 4 bases from J, the junction contained 2 bases not matched to a gene. This CDR3 comprises 16 residues. From germline, CDR1 is SGHTA and CDR2 FQGNSA. CDR3 amino acids: CASSLGTSGIYNEQFF. CDR3 bases: TGTGCCAGCAGCTTAGGGACTAGCGGGATTTACAATGAGCAGTTCTTC.

This clone was detected only once. Other nucleotide sequences from this sample produce the same CDR3. This sequence joins TRBV9 and TRBJ2-5; D is possibly TRBD1 (5 bases). The CDR3 is made up of 13 amino acids. The germline V gene encodes CDR1 SGDLS and CDR2 YYNGEE. Trimming removed 0 bases at V and 2 bases at J, with 5 bases between. CDR3 DNA: TGTGCCAGCAGCGTAGGACAGCAAGAGACCCAGTACTTC. Protein: CASSVGQQETQYF.

This chain links TRBV5-4 with TRBJ2-7; 7 positions agree with TRBD1. The V and J ends lost 4 bases and 0 bases, in that order; junction bases with no gene match: 7. Germline loops: CDR1 SGHNT, CDR2 YYREEE (reference sequence). This CDR3 has 15 residues. DNA for the CDR3: TGTGCCAGCAGCGCCCAGGACAGGAGCTCCTACGAGCAGTACTTC. The encoded protein is CASSAQDRSSYEQYF.